The 10 T cell receptor beta chains below come from one sample, sequenced in a study of cytomegalovirus exposure and HLA in healthy donors. The data were produced by immunoSEQ multiplex PCR, yet TCRdb's version contains in-frame clones alone and is incomplete. Of 45,000 to 65,000 clones in the sample, about 93% were seen once. Material for sequencing was PBMCs. The receptors were gathered from a man between 18 and 35 years old in good health and CMV-seronegative.

The chain carries TRBV9 and TRBJ2-1; 8 nucleotides align to TRBD2. The CDR3 spans 16 residues. Germline values: CDR1 SGDLS, CDR2 YYNGEE. J gave up 7 bases and V 0 bases, and 9 bases lay outside the gene matches. The CDR3 DNA reads as TGTGCCAGCAGCGTAGAGCCGGGAGGGCCCTGGAATGAGCAGTTCTTC. Translated, it gives CASSVEPGGPWNEQFF.

The chain joins TRBV6-1 to TRBJ1-2; 8 bases map to TRBD1. With 6 bases clipped from V and 0 bases from J, the junction kept 6 bases outside the gene matches. The CDR3 is 15 amino acids. Germline V gene sequence: CDR1 MNHNS, CDR2 SASEGT. The CDR3 sequence: CASRLGQGANYGYTF. CDR3 sequence (DNA): TGTGCCAGCAGACTCGGACAGGGAGCTAACTATGGCTACACCTTC.

This clone appeared once. The chain combines TRBV25-1 with TRBJ1-2; tentative D call: TRBD1 (5 bases). The CDR3 has 13 amino acids. Germline CDR1 reads MGHDK; CDR2 reads SYGVNS. V dropped 1 base and J dropped 4 bases, with 7 bases sitting between them. CDR3 amino acids: CASSESGGYGYTF. In DNA form, the CDR3 reads TGTGCCAGCAGTGAATCCGGGGGCTATGGCTACACCTTC.

This sequence joins TRBV29-1 and TRBJ2-1; D unclear. Germline V CDR1 and CDR2: SQVTM, ANQGSEA. There are 11 residues in the CDR3. The V end lost 4 bases, the J end lost 10 bases, and 11 bases lay between the germline ends. CDR3 sequence reads: CSVGEVPEQFF. The CDR3 coding sequence is TGCAGCGTTGGCGAGGTCCCAGAGCAGTTCTTC.

This chain uses TRBV21-1 with TRBJ2-7; the listed D gene, TRBD2, was not tested against the DNA. TRBV21-1 is a known pseudogene. CDR3 length: 15 amino acids. CDR3 in amino acids: CASSKALAGAYEQYF. In DNA form, the CDR3 reads TGTGCCAGCAGTAAGGCACTAGCCGGAGCCTACGAGCAGTACTTC.

The rearrangement joins TRBV28 to TRBJ2-7, with no clear D. The germline V gene has CDR1 MDHEN and CDR2 SYDVKM. There are 15 residues in the CDR3. V was clipped by 5 bases and J by 3 bases, with 17 bases between them. The CDR3 coding sequence is TGTGCCAGCAGTCCGACTGAGGCTATTAGCTACGAGCAGTACTTC. Its protein is CASSPTEAISYEQYF.

This chain connects TRBV2 to TRBJ2-7, with 9 positions matching TRBD2. The CDR3 runs 14 residues. Germline V gene sequence: CDR1 SNHLY, CDR2 FYNNEI. Trimming at V came to 10 bases and at J to 0 bases, leaving 7 bases not matched to a gene. As DNA, the CDR3 is TGTGCCACGCGACTAGCGGTGAGCTCCTACGAGCAGTACTTC. Protein sequence: CATRLAVSSYEQYF.

V and J are TRBV4-1 and TRBJ2-7, with no clear D. V gave up 0 bases and J gave up 1 base, with 13 bases separating them. This CDR3 contains 16 residues. Germline-derived CDR1 and CDR2 are MGHRA and YSYEKL. The CDR3 DNA sequence: TGCGCCAGCAGCCAAGATATAAGCGCCCGTTCCTACGAGCAGTACTTC. The encoded protein is CASSQDISARSYEQYF.

The CDR3 bases are TGTGCCTGTTGGCCCAGGGGGGCTGAAGCTTTCTTT. It codes for CACWPRGAEAFF. The chain has TRBV30 and TRBJ1-1, with 7 bases lining up with TRBD1. Trimming removed 6 bases from V and 6 bases from J; junction bases left unmatched: 7. Germline V CDR1 and CDR2: GTSNPN, SVGIG (reference sequence). The CDR3 consists of 12 residues.

The rearrangement links TRBV6-6 to TRBJ1-1; no reliable D call. CDR1 is MNHNY and CDR2 is SVGAGI in the germline V gene (reference sequence). The CDR3 contains 14 residues. V gave up 6 bases and J gave up 3 bases, with 14 bases separating them. CDR3: CASSSRGGHTEAFF. CDR3 sequence (DNA): TGTGCCAGCAGCTCTCGGGGAGGGCACACTGAAGCTTTCTTT.